This T cell receptor (beta chain) is from a study of sequential checkpoint blockade in melanoma. Study context: After both sequences, patients received maintenance nivolumab.

Assay used: immunoSEQ multiplex PCR; TCRdb lists only in-frame clones, some missing. The sample holds 17,000 or so clones, 60% to 75% seen once. The treatment was: randomized to nivolumab then ipilimumab (arm A) or the reverse (arm B). No patient had prior DNA-damaging chemotherapy. Trimming removed 8 bases from V and 3 bases from J, with 11 bases in between. The length of the CDR3 is 12 residues. The germline V gene encodes CDR1 SNHLY and CDR2 FYNNEI. The sequence came from a human donor with melanoma. This sequence joins TRBV2 and TRBJ2-7; TRBD2 might be the D (5 bases). This sample comprised CD8+ T cells sorted from blood (inferred from file names), obtained from a patient given nivolumab and ipilimumab in sequence. CDR3 region: CASGRLGYEQYF. The DNA of the CDR3 is TGTGCCAGCGGGAGACTGGGCTACGAGCAGTACTTC.